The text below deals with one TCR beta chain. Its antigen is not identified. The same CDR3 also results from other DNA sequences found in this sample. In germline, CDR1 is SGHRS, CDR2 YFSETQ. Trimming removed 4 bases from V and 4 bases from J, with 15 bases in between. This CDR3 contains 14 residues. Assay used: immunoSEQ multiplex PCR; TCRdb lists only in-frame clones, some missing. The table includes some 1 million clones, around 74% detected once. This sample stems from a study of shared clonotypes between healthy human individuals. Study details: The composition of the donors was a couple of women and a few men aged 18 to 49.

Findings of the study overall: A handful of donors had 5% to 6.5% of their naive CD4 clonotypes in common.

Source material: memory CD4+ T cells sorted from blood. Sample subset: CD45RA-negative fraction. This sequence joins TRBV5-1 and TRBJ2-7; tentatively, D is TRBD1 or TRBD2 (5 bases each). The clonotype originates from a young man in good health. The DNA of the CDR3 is TGCGCCAGCAGCCCCGGTCGAGGGGCGTACGAGCAGTACTTC. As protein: CASSPGRGAYEQYF.